Detailed here is one T cell receptor beta chain. Its target is not known. This CDR3 is 15 amino acids long. This sample stems from a study of OX40 agonist ivuxolimab in advanced cancers. Whole-study context: Patients in dose escalation had liver, melanoma, kidney or head and neck cancers. General observations from the study: Dosing at 0.1 to 3.0 mg/kg was accompanied by clonal expansion of CD4+ and CD8+ blood T cells by week 6. Expanded clones were, on average, more numerous in CD8+ T cells than in CD4+.

TCRdb's table, derived via immunoSEQ multiplex PCR, lists solely in-frame clones and lacks some. This table holds tens of thousands of clones, 70% to 90% found once. This material consisted of CD4+ or CD8+ T cells sorted from blood, taken in a trial of the OX40 agonist ivuxolimab. The TCR sequence derives from an adult with an advanced solid tumor such as melanoma, head and neck, liver or kidney cancer. The chain has TRBV21-1 and TRBJ2-2; the D call of TRBD2 is as the table states it, not checked on the DNA. TRBV21-1 is shown as a pseudogene. The CDR3 DNA reads as TGTGCCAGCAGCAAAAAGCATACTAGCACCGGGGAGCTGTTTTTT. This translates into CASSKKHTSTGELFF.